These T cell receptor beta chains were read from a single sample in a study of shared clonotypes between healthy human individuals. This table comes from immunoSEQ multiplex PCR, and its TCRdb copy is limited to in-frame clones, with some not included. Here the sample spans hundreds of thousands of clones, almost 95% being singletons. Sequenced sample: naive CD8+ T cells sorted from blood. These receptors were collected from a man aged 25 to 40 in good health. Each CDR3 is given with its conserved first and last residue. Fields, in order: clone size, D gene, J gene, CDR3 length, V gene, CDR3 protein, CDR3 DNA. The D gene is left open where the match is weak. The size field is filled for only some rows; it gives once, few, many or a size class.

.	.	TRBJ2-7	16	TRBV7-2	CASSSSEGGPSYEQYF	TGTGCCAGCAGTTCTTCAGAGGGGGGGCCCTCCTACGAGCAGTACTTC
.	TRBD2	TRBJ2-7	15	TRBV4-1	CASSQGPAGAYEQYF	TGCGCCAGCAGCCAAGGACCAGCGGGAGCTTACGAGCAGTACTTC
.	TRBD2	TRBJ2-1	14	TRBV27	CASTSGGSYNEQFF	TGTGCCAGCACTAGCGGGGGCTCCTACAATGAGCAGTTCTTC
.	TRBD2	TRBJ2-2	14	TRBV29-1	CSVDGSGRTGELFF	TGCAGCGTCGACGGTAGCGGGAGGACCGGGGAGCTGTTTTTT
once	TRBD1	TRBJ1-1	13	TRBV19	CASSWDRVTEAFF	TGTGCCAGTAGCTGGGACAGGGTCACTGAAGCTTTCTTT
.	.	TRBJ2-7	14	TRBV9	CASSPTGGRYEQYF	TGTGCCAGCAGCCCCACCGGGGGGCGCTACGAGCAGTACTTC
.	TRBD2	TRBJ2-7	14	TRBV5-6	CASSPWGGDYEQYF	TGTGCCAGCAGCCCTTGGGGGGGAGATTACGAGCAGTACTTC
.	TRBD1	TRBJ2-2	15	TRBV6-5	CASSYSTGKTGELFF	TGTGCCAGCAGTTACTCGACAGGGAAAACCGGGGAGCTGTTTTTT
.	TRBD2	TRBJ2-1	16	TRBV9	CASSPPTSGRAHEQFF	TGTGCCAGCAGCCCCCCGACTAGCGGGAGGGCCCATGAGCAGTTCTTC
.	.	TRBJ1-2	15	TRBV6-5	CASSSWGGSDYGYTF	TGTGCCAGCTCTTCTTGGGGGGGAAGTGACTATGGCTACACCTTC
.	.	TRBJ2-7	12	TRBV28	CASRDISYEQYF	TGTGCCAGCCGGGACATCTCCTACGAGCAGTACTTC
.	TRBD2	TRBJ2-7	15	TRBV19	CASSISGGSPYEQYF	TGTGCCAGTAGTATTTCGGGCGGGAGCCCCTACGAGCAGTACTTC
.	.	TRBJ2-1	16	TRBV27	CASSFSGRTLNNEQFF	TGTGCCAGCAGTTTCTCGGGACGAACCCTCAACAATGAGCAGTTCTTC
.	.	TRBJ2-1	15	TRBV2	CASSEYGGLYNEQFF	TGTGCCAGCAGTGAATACGGGGGACTCTACAATGAGCAGTTCTTC
.	.	TRBJ1-3	16	TRBV7-8	CASSLGPQALRNTIYF	TGTGCCAGCAGCTTGGGCCCGCAGGCTCTGAGAAACACCATATATTTT